One sample yielded the 22 T cell receptor beta chains listed below, sequenced in a study of blood T cell repertoires in COVID-19 (TCRdb year 2020). Receptor libraries were prepared by the immunoSEQ multiplex PCR assay. As stored in TCRdb, this immuneACCESS dataset retains in-frame rearrangements with V and J assigned. A fraction of the clones does not appear; measured against another copy, unresolved V genes explain less than half of the discrepancy, and the remainder lacks a known reason. Here the sample has 380,000 or so clones; 70% to 90% occur a single time. Clones ranked in the top ten supply more than 0.85% of the sample. The specimen was PBMCs or T cells enriched from blood (not recorded which). These receptors all come from a woman in her 30s with acute COVID-19.

This clone was recorded once. The chain is built from TRBV27 and TRBJ1-5; possible D gene TRBD1, 5 bases. The germline V gene has CDR1 MNHEY and CDR2 SMNVEV (reference sequence). The CDR3 spans 15 residues. Trimming cost V 1 base and J 4 bases, with 11 bases left between them. The CDR3 sequence is CASSLWGVTNQPQHF. The CDR3 DNA reads as TGTGCCAGCAGTTTATGGGGCGTTACTAATCAGCCCCAGCATTTT.

This clone was detected only once. The chain uses TRBV5-1 and TRBJ2-1, with TRBD2 matching over 11 bases. The V gene's germline CDR1 is SGHRS and CDR2 YFSETQ. This CDR3 has 15 amino acids. V shed 4 bases, J shed 6 bases, and the junction held 6 bases outside the gene matches. CDR3 in amino acids: CASSQLAGDLNEQFF. The DNA of the CDR3 is TGCGCCAGCAGCCAACTAGCGGGGGACCTCAATGAGCAGTTCTTC.

The rearrangement links TRBV6-2 or TRBV6-3 to TRBJ1-1, with D unresolved. The CDR3 extends over 16 amino acids. The V end was cut by 2 bases, the J end by 1 base, with 14 bases between. CDR1 is MNHEY and CDR2 is SVGEGT in the germline V gene. The CDR3 bases are TGTGCCAGCAGTTACGGGAGTAGGGTCGGGAACACTGAAGCTTTCTTT. Translation: CASSYGSRVGNTEAFF.

The chain recombines TRBV7-9 with TRBJ1-2; TRBD1 matches 11 bases. The CDR3 covers 15 residues. Germline lookup yields CDR1 SEHNR and CDR2 FQNEAQ (reference sequence). Unmatched junction bases numbered 9, after V lost 5 bases and J lost 7 bases. The CDR3 region has the DNA TGTGCCAGCAGCCACGGGGGACAGGGGGGCGGTGGCTACACCTTC. Protein sequence: CASSHGGQGGGGYTF.

A few counts support this clone. The rearrangement uses TRBV7-9 and TRBJ1-4; D call uncertain. The germline CDR1 and CDR2 sequences are SEHNR and FQNEAQ (reference sequence). Trimming cost V 5 bases and J 6 bases, with 10 bases left between them. The CDR3 consists of 13 residues. DNA of the CDR3: TGTGCCAGCAGCCGTCTTAGTTATGAAAAACTGTTTTTT. This sequence encodes CASSRLSYEKLFF.

The chain carries TRBV4-1 and TRBJ2-7, with 10 bases aligning to TRBD2. J gave up 10 bases and V 0 bases, and 9 bases lay outside the gene matches. Germline assignment: CDR1 MGHRA and CDR2 YSYEKL. The CDR3 is 15 amino acids. This chain's CDR3 is CASSQDVLAGVSQYF. CDR3 DNA sequence: TGCGCCAGCAGCCAAGACGTCCTAGCGGGGGTCTCTCAGTACTTC.

The chain couples TRBV5-4 to TRBJ2-1, with D perhaps TRBD2 (5 bases). The CDR3 length is 13 residues. Germline assignment: CDR1 SGHNT and CDR2 YYREEE (reference sequence). Trimming stripped 4 bases from V and 7 bases from J, with 12 bases between. The CDR3 DNA sequence: TGTGCCAGCAGCCCACGCAGCGGTAATGAGCAGTTCTTC. Its protein product is CASSPRSGNEQFF. Complete variable domain (other parts from reference TRBV5-4 and TRBJ2-1): ETGVTQSPTHLIKTRGQQVTLRCSSQSGHNTVSWYQQALGQGPQFIFQYYREEENGRGNFPPRFSGLQFPNYSSELNVNALELDDSALYLCASSPRSGNEQFFGPGTRLTVL.

This rearrangement joins TRBV6-2 or TRBV6-3 to TRBJ2-7; 14 nucleotides align to TRBD2. CDR1 MNHEY and CDR2 SVGEGT come from the germline V gene. The CDR3 runs to 19 residues. After removal of 2 bases from V and 4 bases from J, the junction contained 13 bases not matched to a gene. For the CDR3, the DNA is TGTGCCAGCAGTTACCCAACCGGGACTAGCGGGAGAAGAGTATACGAGCAGTACTTC. It yields the protein CASSYPTGTSGRRVYEQYF.

V is TRBV18 and J is TRBJ2-7, with 8 bases identical to TRBD1. CDR3 length: 15 amino acids. Trimming removed 4 bases from V and 3 bases from J; junction bases left unmatched: 8. Germline CDR1 and CDR2: KGHSH and LQKENI. The CDR3 DNA follows: TGTGCCAGCTCACTAAGCCGGGACAGGCTCTACGAGCAGTACTTC. It is translated as CASSLSRDRLYEQYF.

The V and J genes are TRBV7-9 and TRBJ1-6; TRBD1 matches at 11 bases. Looked up from germline, CDR1 is SEHNR and CDR2 is FQNEAQ (reference sequence). The V and J ends lost 4 bases and 6 bases, in that order; junction bases with no gene match: 2. The CDR3 spans 15 residues. CDR3 loop: CASSSGQGVNSPLHF. As DNA, the CDR3 is TGTGCCAGCAGCTCGGGACAGGGGGTTAATTCACCCCTCCACTTT.

The chain combines TRBV3-1 (or the pseudogene TRBV3-2) with TRBJ2-2; 8 bases are shared with TRBD1. With V trimmed by 4 bases and J by 1 base, 11 bases remained unmatched. CDR3 length equals 18 residues. CDR1 and CDR2 from the germline V gene are LGHDT and YNNKEL (reference sequence). As DNA, the CDR3 is TGTGCCAGCAGCCCTGTAAGGACAGGGCAAAGGAACACCGGGGAGCTGTTTTTT. Translation: CASSPVRTGQRNTGELFF.

V usage is TRBV27 and J usage is TRBJ1-6, with D perhaps matching TRBD1 (5 bases). V was cut by 4 bases and J by 8 bases, with 12 bases left in between. The CDR3 sequence is 14 residues long. CDR1 and CDR2 (germline): MNHEY, SMNVEV (reference sequence). The CDR3 here is CASSSGGKDSPLHF. DNA of the CDR3: TGTGCCAGCAGTTCGGGGGGTAAAGATTCACCCCTCCACTTT.

The rearrangement uses TRBV12-3 or TRBV12-4 and TRBJ1-2; D remains unclear. V was cut by 6 bases and J by 8 bases, with 16 bases left in between. This CDR3 comprises 13 residues. CDR3 protein: CASSRDRAGGYTF. In nucleotides, the CDR3 is TGTGCCAGCAGCCGCGACCGGGCGGGGGGCTACACCTTC.

The chain recombines TRBV29-1 with TRBJ2-1; TRBD2 agrees at 12 bases. The CDR3 runs to 17 residues. The V and J ends lost 0 bases and 8 bases, in that order; junction bases with no gene match: 11. Germline CDR1 is SQVTM and CDR2 is ANQGSEA. The CDR3 sequence: CSVEDYSLAGGLHEQFF. The CDR3 DNA is TGCAGCGTTGAAGACTACTCTCTAGCGGGGGGGCTGCATGAGCAGTTCTTC.

The chain recombines TRBV2 with TRBJ1-6, with 9 bases lining up with TRBD1. Per the germline V gene, CDR1 is SNHLY and CDR2 is FYNNEI. J lost 6 bases, V lost 8 bases, and 8 bases had no gene match. This CDR3 is 15 amino acids long. The CDR3 protein is CASQEGTGFNSPLHF. As DNA, the CDR3 is TGTGCCAGCCAAGAAGGGACAGGGTTTAATTCACCCCTCCACTTT.

The genes are TRBV5-4 and TRBJ1-1, with 7 bases lining up with TRBD1. The CDR3 sequence is 16 residues long. Germline assignment: CDR1 SGHNT and CDR2 YYREEE (reference sequence). The V and J ends lost 4 bases and 4 bases, in that order; junction bases with no gene match: 13. The CDR3, as DNA: TGTGCCAGCAGCAACCCGCCAGGGGGTCGTGGCACTGAAGCTTTCTTT. This sequence encodes CASSNPPGGRGTEAFF.

The chain employs TRBV4-3 and TRBJ2-1; 8 positions agree with TRBD1. Germline trimming cut 0 bases from V and 7 bases from J; bases unmatched to any gene: 8. The CDR3 covers 16 residues. Germline CDR1 and CDR2: LGHNA and YSLEER. The CDR3 DNA is TGCGCCAGCAGCCAAGATTGGGTGACAGGGGCGAATGAGCAGTTCTTC. Translation: CASSQDWVTGANEQFF.

CDR3 DNA sequence: TGTGCCAGCCTCCGCTACTCCGCAGGGGATACGCAGTATTTT. Protein sequence: CASLRYSAGDTQYF. The V and J genes are TRBV6-5 and TRBJ2-3; perhaps TRBD1 as D (5 bases). CDR1 MNHEY and CDR2 SVGAGI come from the germline V gene. This CDR3 contains 14 residues. V lost 8 bases and J lost 6, with 18 bases in between.

The V call is TRBV6-5, the J call TRBJ1-3, with TRBD1 matching 7 bases. This CDR3 contains 14 residues. Germline V CDR1 and CDR2: MNHEY, SVGAGI. V was pared by 5 bases and J by 6 bases, with 7 bases of the junction left unmatched. The CDR3 sequence: CASSTGQNLNTIYF. As DNA, the CDR3 is TGTGCCAGCAGTACGGGACAGAACTTAAACACCATATATTTT.

The rearrangement links TRBV6-1 to TRBJ2-3; D is possibly TRBD1 (6 bases). The length of the CDR3 is 14 residues. Deletions cut 3 bases from V and 5 bases from J, with 12 bases between. In germline, CDR1 is MNHNS, CDR2 SASEGT. CDR3 in amino acids: CASSDQGIGDTQYF. The DNA for the CDR3 is TGTGCCAGCAGTGATCAGGGGATTGGAGATACGCAGTATTTT.

This chain joins TRBV5-1 and TRBJ1-6; TRBD1 matches 9 bases. The V gene's germline CDR1 is SGHRS and CDR2 YFSETQ. V lost 4 bases and J lost 8; bases outside the gene matches: 7. The CDR3 sequence is 15 residues long. As DNA, the CDR3 is TGCGCCAGCAGCCCGAGGGACAGGGCTGATTCACCCCTCCACTTT. Residues: CASSPRDRADSPLHF. Supplemented by reference TRBV5-1 and TRBJ1-6, the full variable domain reads KAGVTQTPRYLIKTRGQQVTLSCSPISGHRSVSWYQQTPGQGLQFLFEYFSETQRNKGNFPGRFSGRQFSNSRSEMNVSTLELGDSALYLCASSPRDRADSPLHFGNGTRLTVT.

The CDR3 here is CASVYRSTDTQYF. DNA for the CDR3: TGTGCCAGCGTTTACAGGAGCACAGATACGCAGTATTTT. The chain links TRBV6-5 to TRBJ2-3, with D perhaps TRBD1 (5 bases). Trimming left V 8 bases short and J 0 bases short, with 9 bases between. The germline CDR1 and CDR2 sequences are MNHEY and SVGAGI. The CDR3 totals 13 residues.